This entry is about one TCR beta chain. Method: immunoSEQ multiplex PCR; TCRdb's copy keeps in-frame clones and lacks some. The table has 110,000 to 150,000 clones, just over 90% seen once. This entry is derived from a study of T cell responses to AZD1222 COVID-19 vaccine. The CDR3 contains 12 residues. V dropped 8 bases and J dropped 4 bases, with 11 bases sitting between them. The rearrangement uses TRBV12-3 or TRBV12-4 and TRBJ1-2, with D uncertain. The source is an adult in good health. The source was peripheral blood, collected on day 0 of AZD1222 vaccination. This chain's CDR3 is CASSRATYGYTF. DNA for the CDR3: TGTGCCAGCTCGCGGGCTACCTATGGCTACACCTTC.